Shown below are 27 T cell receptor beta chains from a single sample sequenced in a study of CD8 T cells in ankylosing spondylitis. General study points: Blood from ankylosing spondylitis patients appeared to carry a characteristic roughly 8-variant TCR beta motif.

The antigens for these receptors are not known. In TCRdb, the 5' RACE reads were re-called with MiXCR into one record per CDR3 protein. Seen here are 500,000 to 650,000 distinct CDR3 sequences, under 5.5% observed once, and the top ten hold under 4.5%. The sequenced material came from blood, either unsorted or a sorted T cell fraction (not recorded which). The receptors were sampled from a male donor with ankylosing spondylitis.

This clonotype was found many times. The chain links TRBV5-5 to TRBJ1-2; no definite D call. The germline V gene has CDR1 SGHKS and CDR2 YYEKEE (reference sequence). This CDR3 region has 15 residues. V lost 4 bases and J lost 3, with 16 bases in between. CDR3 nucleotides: TGTGCCAGCAGCCCTGCACCTTTTGGCGACTATGGCTACACCTTC. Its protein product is CASSPAPFGDYGYTF.

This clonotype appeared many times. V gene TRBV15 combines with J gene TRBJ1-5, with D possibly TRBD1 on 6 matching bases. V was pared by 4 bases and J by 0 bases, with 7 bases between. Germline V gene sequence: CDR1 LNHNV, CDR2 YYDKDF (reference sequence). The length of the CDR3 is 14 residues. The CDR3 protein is CATSTGHSNQPQHF. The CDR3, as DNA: TGTGCCACCAGCACGGGACATAGCAATCAGCCCCAGCATTTT.

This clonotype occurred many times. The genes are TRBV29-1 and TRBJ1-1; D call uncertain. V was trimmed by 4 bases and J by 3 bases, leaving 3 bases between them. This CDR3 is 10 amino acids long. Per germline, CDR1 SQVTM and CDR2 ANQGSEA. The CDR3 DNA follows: TGCAGCGTTGTGTACACTGAAGCTTTCTTT. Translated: CSVVYTEAFF.

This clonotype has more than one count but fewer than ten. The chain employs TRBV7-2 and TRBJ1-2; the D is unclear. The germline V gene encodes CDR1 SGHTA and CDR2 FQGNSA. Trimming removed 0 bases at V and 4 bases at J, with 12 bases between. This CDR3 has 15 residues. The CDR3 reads CASSLALQRFYGYTF. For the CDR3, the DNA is TGTGCCAGCAGCTTAGCCTTACAGCGGTTCTATGGCTACACCTTC.

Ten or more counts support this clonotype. CDR3 bases: TGCGCCAGCAGCTTAATGCGCCAAGAGACCCAGTACTTC. Translating it yields CASSLMRQETQYF. This chain links TRBV5-1 with TRBJ2-5, with no clear D. The length of the CDR3 is 13 residues. Per germline, CDR1 SGHRS and CDR2 YFSETQ. Between the trimmed V and J ends, which lost 2 bases and 1 base, there was a span of 6 bases.

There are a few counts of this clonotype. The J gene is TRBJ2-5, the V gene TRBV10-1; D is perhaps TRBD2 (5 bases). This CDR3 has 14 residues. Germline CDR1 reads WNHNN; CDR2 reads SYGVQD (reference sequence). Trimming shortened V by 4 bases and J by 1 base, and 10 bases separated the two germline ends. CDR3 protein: CASSASGVQETQYF. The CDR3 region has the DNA TGCGCCAGCAGTGCCAGCGGAGTCCAAGAGACCCAGTACTTC.

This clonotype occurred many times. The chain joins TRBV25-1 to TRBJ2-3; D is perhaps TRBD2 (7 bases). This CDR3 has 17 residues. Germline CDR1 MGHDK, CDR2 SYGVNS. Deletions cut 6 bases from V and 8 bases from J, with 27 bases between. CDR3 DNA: TGTGCCAGCAGACAAACAGGGAGCGGGATGTCGGGGGCTACGCAGTATTTT. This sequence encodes CASRQTGSGMSGATQYF.

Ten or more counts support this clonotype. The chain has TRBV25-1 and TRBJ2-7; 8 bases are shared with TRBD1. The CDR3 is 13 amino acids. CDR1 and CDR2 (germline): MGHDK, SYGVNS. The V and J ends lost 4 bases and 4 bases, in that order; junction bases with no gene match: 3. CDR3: CASSAGQGYEQYF. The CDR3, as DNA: TGTGCCAGCAGTGCCGGACAGGGTTACGAGCAGTACTTC.

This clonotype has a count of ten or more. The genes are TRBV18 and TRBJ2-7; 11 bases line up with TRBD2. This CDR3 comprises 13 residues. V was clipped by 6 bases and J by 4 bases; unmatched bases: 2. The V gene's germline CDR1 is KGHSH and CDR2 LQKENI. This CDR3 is CASSTSGNYEQYF. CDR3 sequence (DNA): TGTGCCAGCTCGACTAGCGGGAATTACGAGCAGTACTTC.

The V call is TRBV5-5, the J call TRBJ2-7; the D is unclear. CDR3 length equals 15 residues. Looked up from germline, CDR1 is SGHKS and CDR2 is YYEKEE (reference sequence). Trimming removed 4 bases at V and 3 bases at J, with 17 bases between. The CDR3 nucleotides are TGTGCCAGCAGCCGACTGGCCCTCGGATACTACGAGCAGTACTTC. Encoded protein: CASSRLALGYYEQYF.

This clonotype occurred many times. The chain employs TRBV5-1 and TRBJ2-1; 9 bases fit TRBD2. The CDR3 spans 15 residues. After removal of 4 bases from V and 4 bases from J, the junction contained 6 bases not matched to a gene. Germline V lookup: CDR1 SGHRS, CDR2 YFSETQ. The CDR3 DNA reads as TGCGCCAGCAGCCCCGGGACTAGCATTTACAATGAGCAGTTCTTC. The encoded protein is CASSPGTSIYNEQFF.

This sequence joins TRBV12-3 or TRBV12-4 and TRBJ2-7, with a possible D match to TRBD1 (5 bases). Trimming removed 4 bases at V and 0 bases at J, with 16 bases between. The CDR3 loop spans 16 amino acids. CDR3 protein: CASSSAWTSFSYEQYF. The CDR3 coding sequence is TGTGCCAGCAGTTCTGCTTGGACATCCTTCTCCTACGAGCAGTACTTC.

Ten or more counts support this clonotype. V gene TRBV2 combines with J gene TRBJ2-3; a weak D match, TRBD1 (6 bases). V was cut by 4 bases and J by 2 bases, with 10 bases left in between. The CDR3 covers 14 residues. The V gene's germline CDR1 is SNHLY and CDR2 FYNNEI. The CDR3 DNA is TGTGCCAGCAGTGGGACAGAGAACACAGATACGCAGTATTTT. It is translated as CASSGTENTDTQYF.

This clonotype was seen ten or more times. DNA for the CDR3: TGTGCCACCAGCGCGGGGACGTCGGACTCCTACGAGCAGTACTTC. Encoded protein: CATSAGTSDSYEQYF. J is TRBJ2-7 and V is TRBV24-1; D is possibly TRBD2 (6 bases). The ends were cut back, 7 bases at V and 0 bases at J, with 15 bases in the middle. Germline assignment: CDR1 KGHDR and CDR2 SFDVKD. CDR3 length equals 15 residues.

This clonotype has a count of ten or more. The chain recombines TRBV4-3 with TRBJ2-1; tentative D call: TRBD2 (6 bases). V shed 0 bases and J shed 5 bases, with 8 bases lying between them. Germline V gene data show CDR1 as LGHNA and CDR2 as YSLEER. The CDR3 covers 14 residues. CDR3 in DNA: TGCGCCAGCAGCCAAGATTGGGGGGACAATGAGCAGTTCTTC. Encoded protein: CASSQDWGDNEQFF.

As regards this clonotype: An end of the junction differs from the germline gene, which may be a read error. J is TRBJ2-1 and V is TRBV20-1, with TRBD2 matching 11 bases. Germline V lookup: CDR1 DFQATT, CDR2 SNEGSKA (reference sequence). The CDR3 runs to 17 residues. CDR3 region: CCARGLAEGSSYNEQFF. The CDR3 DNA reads TGCTGTGCTAGGGGACTAGCGGAGGGAAGCTCCTACAATGAGCAGTTCTTC.

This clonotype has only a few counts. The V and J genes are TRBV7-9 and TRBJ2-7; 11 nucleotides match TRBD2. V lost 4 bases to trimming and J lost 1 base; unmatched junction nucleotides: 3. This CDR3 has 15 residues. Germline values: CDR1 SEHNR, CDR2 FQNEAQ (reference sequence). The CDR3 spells CASSSSGGPSYEQYF. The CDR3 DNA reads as TGTGCCAGCAGCTCTAGCGGGGGGCCTTCCTACGAGCAGTACTTC.

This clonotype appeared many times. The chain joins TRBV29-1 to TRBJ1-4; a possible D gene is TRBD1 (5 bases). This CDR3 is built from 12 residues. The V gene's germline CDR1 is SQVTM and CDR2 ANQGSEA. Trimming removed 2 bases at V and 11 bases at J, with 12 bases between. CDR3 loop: CSVERAGGKLFF. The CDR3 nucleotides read TGCAGCGTTGAAAGGGCGGGGGGGAAACTGTTTTTT.

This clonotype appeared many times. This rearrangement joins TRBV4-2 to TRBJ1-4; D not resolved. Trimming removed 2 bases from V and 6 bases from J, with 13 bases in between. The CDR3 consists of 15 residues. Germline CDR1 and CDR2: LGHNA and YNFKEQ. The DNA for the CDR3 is TGTGCCAGCAGCCAACAGACACTTAATGATGAAAAACTGTTTTTT. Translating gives CASSQQTLNDEKLFF.

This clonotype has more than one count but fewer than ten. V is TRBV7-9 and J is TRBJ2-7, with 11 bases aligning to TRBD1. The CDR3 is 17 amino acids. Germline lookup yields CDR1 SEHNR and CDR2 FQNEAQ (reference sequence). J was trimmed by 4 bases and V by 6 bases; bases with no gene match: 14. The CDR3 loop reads CASSQARDRGLRYEQYF. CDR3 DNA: TGTGCCAGCAGTCAAGCCCGGGACAGGGGGTTAAGGTACGAGCAGTACTTC.

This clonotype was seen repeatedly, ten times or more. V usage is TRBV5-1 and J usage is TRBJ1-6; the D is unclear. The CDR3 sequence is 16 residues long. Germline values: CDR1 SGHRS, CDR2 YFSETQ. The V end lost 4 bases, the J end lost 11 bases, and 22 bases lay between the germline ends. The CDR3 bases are TGCGCCAGCAGCGCCACCGGGATTGCCTCACTCGCACCCCTCCACTTT. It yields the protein CASSATGIASLAPLHF.

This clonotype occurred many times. CDR3 residues: CASSTLDRGFGNEQFF. The CDR3 DNA follows: TGTGCCAGCTCAACCTTGGACAGGGGGTTCGGCAATGAGCAGTTCTTC. The chain has TRBV18 and TRBJ2-1; 10 bases fit TRBD1. Germline values: CDR1 KGHSH, CDR2 LQKENI. V dropped 5 bases and J dropped 6; count of bases not matched to a gene: 10. The CDR3 contains 16 residues.

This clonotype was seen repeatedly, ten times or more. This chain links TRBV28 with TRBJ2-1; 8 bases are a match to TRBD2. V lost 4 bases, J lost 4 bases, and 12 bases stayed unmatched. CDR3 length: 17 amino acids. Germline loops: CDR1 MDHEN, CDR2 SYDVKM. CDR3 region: CASSSPGAGESYNEQFF. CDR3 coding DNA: TGTGCCAGCAGTTCGCCTGGAGCGGGAGAGTCATACAATGAGCAGTTCTTC.

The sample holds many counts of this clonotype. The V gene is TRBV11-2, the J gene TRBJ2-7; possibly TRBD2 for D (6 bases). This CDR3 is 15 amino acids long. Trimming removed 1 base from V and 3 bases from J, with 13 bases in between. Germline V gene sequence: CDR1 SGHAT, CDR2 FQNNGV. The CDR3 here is CASSLVGGGVYEQYF. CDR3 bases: TGTGCCAGCAGCTTAGTGGGGGGAGGTGTCTACGAGCAGTACTTC.

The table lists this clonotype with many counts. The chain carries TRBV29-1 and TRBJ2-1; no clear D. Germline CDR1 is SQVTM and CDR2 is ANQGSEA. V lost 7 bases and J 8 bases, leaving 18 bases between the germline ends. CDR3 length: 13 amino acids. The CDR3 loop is CSASRRALDEQFF. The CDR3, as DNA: TGCAGCGCCAGTAGACGGGCTCTGGATGAGCAGTTCTTC.

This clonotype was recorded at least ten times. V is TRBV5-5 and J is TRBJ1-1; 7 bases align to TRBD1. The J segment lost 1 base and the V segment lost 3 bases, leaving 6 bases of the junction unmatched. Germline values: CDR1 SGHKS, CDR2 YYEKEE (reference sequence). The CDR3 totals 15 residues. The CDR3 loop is CASSYRGTENTEAFF. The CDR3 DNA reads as TGTGCCAGCAGCTACCGCGGGACAGAGAACACTGAAGCTTTCTTT.

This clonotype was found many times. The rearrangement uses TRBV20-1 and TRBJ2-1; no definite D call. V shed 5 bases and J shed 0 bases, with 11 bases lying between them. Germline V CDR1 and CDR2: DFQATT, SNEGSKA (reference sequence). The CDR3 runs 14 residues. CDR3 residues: CSAPSVFSYNEQFF. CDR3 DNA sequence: TGCAGTGCTCCTAGTGTATTCTCCTACAATGAGCAGTTCTTC.